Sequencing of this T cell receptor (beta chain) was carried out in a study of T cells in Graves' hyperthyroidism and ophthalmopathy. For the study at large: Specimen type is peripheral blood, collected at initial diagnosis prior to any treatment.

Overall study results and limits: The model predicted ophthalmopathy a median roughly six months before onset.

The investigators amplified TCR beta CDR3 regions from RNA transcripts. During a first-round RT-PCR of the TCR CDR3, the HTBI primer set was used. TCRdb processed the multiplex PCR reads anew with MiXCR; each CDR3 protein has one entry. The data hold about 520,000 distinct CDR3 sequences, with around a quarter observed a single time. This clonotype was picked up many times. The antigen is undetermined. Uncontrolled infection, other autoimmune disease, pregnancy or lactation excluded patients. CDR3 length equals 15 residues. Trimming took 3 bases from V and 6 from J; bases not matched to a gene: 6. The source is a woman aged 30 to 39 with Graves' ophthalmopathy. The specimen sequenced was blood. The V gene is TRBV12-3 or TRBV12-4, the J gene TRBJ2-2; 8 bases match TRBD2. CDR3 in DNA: TGTGCCAGCAGTTTTCGGGGGGGCTGGTCCGGGGAGCTGTTTTTT. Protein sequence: CASSFRGGWSGELFF.